These T cell receptor beta chains were read from a single sample in a study of T cell repertoires in cytomegalovirus infection. TCRdb re-called the reads through MiXCR, storing one row per CDR3 protein. The data hold about 500,000 distinct CDR3 sequences, with roughly a third observed a single time. These receptors are not linked to any known antigen. The sequenced sample was cultured PBMCs, obtained from culture after CMV antigen stimulation. The receptors here all came from a human donor in good health (CMV status not recorded). Some clones in this sample may be carry-over from other donors' samples. CDR3s include the opening cysteine and the closing phenylalanine or tryptophan. The D gene is left open where the match is weak. Clone size is stated in some rows and not others, as once, few, many or a class when expanded.

.	TRBJ2-1	TRBV7-8	TRBD2	TGTGCCAGCAGCTCCGGGACTATTTATGGGAATGAGCAGTTCTTC	CASSSGTIYGNEQFF
.	TRBJ2-3	TRBV4-2	TRBD2	TGTGCCAGCAGCCAAGATGCCGGACTAGCGGGAGTAGATACGCAGTATTTT	CASSQDAGLAGVDTQYF
.	TRBJ2-7	TRBV6-8	TRBD1	TGTGCCAGCAGCCAGACTCAGGGGGACTACGAGCAGTACTTC	CASSQTQGDYEQYF
.	TRBJ1-2	TRBV24-1	.	TGTGCCACCAGTGACCGCCTAGGGTTCTATGGCTACACCTTC	CATSDRLGFYGYTF
few	TRBJ1-1	TRBV28	.	TGTGCCAGCAGTTACGAGGGTTTGAACACTGAAGCTTTCTTT	CASSYEGLNTEAFF
few	TRBJ2-1	TRBV7-6	TRBD2	TGTGCCAGCAGCTCGGATTACCCGGGACTAGCGGGTTACGATGAGCAGTTCTTC	CASSSDYPGLAGYDEQFF
.	TRBJ1-2	TRBV20-1	.	TGCAGTGCGATCAGACAGTCGAGAGGGGTTGGCTACACCTTC	CSAIRQSRGVGYTF
.	TRBJ2-1	TRBV9	TRBD2	TGTGCCAGCAGCGTCTATGGGACTACTCAGTTCTTC	CASSVYGTTQFF
.	TRBJ2-3	TRBV24-1	.	TGTGCCACCAGTGAGAGGGCAGATACGCAGTATTTT	CATSERADTQYF
many	TRBJ1-5	TRBV7-2	.	TGTGCCAGCACCGAGGACAGCTCCCCAAATCAGCCCCAGCATTTT	CASTEDSSPNQPQHF
.	TRBJ2-1	TRBV4-2	TRBD2	TGTGCCAGCAGCCAAAGGCGGGAGACCTACAATGAGCAGTTCTTC	CASSQRRETYNEQFF
few	TRBJ2-2	TRBV4-1	TRBD2	TGCGCCAGCAGCCAATCCCCCCCGGGAGGGAACACCGGGGAGCTGTTTTTT	CASSQSPPGGNTGELFF
.	TRBJ2-1	TRBV3-1	TRBD2	TGTGCCAGCAGCCTTCGGGGGGACTACAATGAGCAGTTCTTC	CASSLRGDYNEQFF
many	TRBJ1-1	TRBV7-2	.	TGTGCCAGCAGCCAACGGAGGGGGGACACTGAAGCTTTCTTT	CASSQRRGDTEAFF
.	TRBJ2-7	TRBV4-1	.	TGCGCCAGCAGCCAAGTGCGTCAGCGCGAGCAGTACTTC	CASSQVRQREQYF